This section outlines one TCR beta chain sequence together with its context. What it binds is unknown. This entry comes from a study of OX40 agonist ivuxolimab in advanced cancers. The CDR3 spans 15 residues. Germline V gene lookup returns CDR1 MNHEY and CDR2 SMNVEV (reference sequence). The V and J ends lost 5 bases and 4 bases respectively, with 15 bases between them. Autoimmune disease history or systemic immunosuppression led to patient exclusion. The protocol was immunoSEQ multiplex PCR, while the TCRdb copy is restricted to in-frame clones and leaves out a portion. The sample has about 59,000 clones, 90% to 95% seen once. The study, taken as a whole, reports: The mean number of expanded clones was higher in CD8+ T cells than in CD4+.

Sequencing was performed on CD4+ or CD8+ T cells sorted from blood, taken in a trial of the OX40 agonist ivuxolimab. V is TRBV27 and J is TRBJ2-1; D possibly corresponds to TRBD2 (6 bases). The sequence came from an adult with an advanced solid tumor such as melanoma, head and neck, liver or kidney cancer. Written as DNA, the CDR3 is TGTGCCAGCAGTCCTGGAGGGAGTGGGTACAATGAGCAGTTCTTC. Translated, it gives CASSPGGSGYNEQFF.